A selection of T cell receptor beta chains follows, all from one sample in a study of cytomegalovirus exposure and HLA in healthy donors. Sequencing was performed with immunoSEQ multiplex PCR; in TCRdb, only in-frame clones are kept and a portion is missing. The table records approximately 150,000 clones, 80% of them present only once. Sequences were obtained from PBMCs. The receptor source for this set is a man aged 30-40 years in good health and CMV-seronegative. Both conserved end residues are part of each CDR3.

J gene | V gene | CDR3 protein
TRBJ2-3 | TRBV4-3 | CASSLHRGGGQDTQYF
TRBJ1-5 | TRBV28 | CASRLDRGDSNQPQHF
TRBJ2-3 | TRBV5-6 | CASSFGTGAGDTQYF
TRBJ2-5 | TRBV15 | CATRATGAYQETQYF
TRBJ2-7 | TRBV27 | CASGYPTGEEQYF
. | TRBV5-1 | CASSFWVGGGYEQYF
TRBJ1-1 | TRBV11-2 | CASSLRQGAADTEAFF
TRBJ2-7 | TRBV5-1 | CASSTTGGGYEQYF
TRBJ1-4 | TRBV9 | CASSGTGGEKLFF
TRBJ1-1 | TRBV9 | CASSHGGWNTEAFF
TRBJ2-1 | TRBV7-6 | CASSLGAGLNEQFF